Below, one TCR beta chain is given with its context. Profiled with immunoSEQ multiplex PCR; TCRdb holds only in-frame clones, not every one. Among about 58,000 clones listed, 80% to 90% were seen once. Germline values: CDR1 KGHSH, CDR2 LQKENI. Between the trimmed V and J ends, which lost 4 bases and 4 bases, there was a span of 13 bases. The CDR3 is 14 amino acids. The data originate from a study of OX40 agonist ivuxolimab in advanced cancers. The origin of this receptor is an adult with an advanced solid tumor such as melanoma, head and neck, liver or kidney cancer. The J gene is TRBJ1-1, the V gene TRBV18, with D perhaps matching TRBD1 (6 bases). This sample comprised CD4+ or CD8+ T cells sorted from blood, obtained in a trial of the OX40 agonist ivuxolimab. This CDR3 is CASSLETGATEAFF. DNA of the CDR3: TGTGCCAGCTCACTCGAGACGGGGGCCACTGAAGCTTTCTTT. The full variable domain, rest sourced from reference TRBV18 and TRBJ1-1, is NAGVMQNPRHLVRRRGQEARLRCSPMKGHSHVYWYRQLPEEGLKFMVYLQKENIIDESGMPKERFSAEFPKEGPSILRIQQVVRGDSAAYFCASSLETGATEAFFGQGTRLTVV.